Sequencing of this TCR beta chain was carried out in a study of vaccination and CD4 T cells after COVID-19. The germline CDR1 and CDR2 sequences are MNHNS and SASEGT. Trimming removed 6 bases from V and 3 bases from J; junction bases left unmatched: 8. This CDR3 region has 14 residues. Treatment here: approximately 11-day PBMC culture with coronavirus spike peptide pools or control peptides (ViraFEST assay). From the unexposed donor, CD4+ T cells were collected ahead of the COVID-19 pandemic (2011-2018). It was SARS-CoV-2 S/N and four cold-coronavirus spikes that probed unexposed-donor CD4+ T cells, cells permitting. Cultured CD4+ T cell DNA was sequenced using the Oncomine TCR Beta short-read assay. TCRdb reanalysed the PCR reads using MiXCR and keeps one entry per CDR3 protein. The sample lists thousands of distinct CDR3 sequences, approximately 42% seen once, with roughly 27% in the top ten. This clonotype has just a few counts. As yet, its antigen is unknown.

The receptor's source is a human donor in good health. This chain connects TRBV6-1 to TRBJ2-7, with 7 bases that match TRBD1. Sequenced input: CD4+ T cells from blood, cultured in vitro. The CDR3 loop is CASRTTGYDYEQYF. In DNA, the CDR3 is TGTGCCAGCAGAACGACAGGGTATGACTACGAGCAGTACTTC.